This T cell receptor beta chain was captured by sequencing in a study of control samples from healthy donors and cancer patients. Clones were read by immunoSEQ multiplex PCR, and TCRdb kept only the in-frame ones, dropping some. The sample has some 150,000 clones; over 90% are singletons. There are 16 residues in the CDR3. Germline V CDR1 and CDR2: SNHLY, FYNNEI. V was clipped by 2 bases and J by 2 bases; unmatched bases: 3. The TCR comes from a woman between 25 and 40 years old in good health. The V and J genes are TRBV2 and TRBJ2-3; TRBD2 matches 11 bases. The material sequenced was blood. The CDR3 loop reads CASSELAGGNTDTQYF. CDR3 DNA: TGTGCCAGCAGTGAATTAGCGGGGGGGAACACAGATACGCAGTATTTT.